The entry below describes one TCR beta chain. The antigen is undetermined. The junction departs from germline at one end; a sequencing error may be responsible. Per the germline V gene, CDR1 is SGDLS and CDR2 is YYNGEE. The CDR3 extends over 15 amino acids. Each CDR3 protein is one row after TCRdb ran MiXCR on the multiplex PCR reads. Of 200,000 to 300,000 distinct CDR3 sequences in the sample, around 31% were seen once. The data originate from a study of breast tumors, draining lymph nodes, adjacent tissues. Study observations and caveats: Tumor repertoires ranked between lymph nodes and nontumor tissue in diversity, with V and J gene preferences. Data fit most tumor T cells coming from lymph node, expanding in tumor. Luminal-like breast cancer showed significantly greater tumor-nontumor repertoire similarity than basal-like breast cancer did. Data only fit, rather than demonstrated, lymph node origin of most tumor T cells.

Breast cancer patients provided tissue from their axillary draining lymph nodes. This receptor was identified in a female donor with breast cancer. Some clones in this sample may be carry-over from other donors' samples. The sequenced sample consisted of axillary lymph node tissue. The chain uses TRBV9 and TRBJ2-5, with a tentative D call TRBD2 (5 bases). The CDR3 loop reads CASSVSGTGKETPHF. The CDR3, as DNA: TGTGCCAGCAGCGTGTCGGGAACGGGGAAAGAGACCCCGCACTTC.